In its sample, the clone carrying this T cell receptor beta chain was seen a few times. This entry belongs to a study of early T cells in non-severe SARS-CoV-2 infection. TCRdb redid the calling of the 5' RACE reads with MiXCR, one entry per CDR3 protein. The repertoire has around 56,000 distinct CDR3 sequences, around 14% of them found once; the top ten carry about a tenth. Per germline, CDR1 LGHDT and CDR2 YNNKEL (reference sequence). CDR3 size: 14 residues. The germline V and J ends were trimmed by 1 base and 6 bases, with 9 bases remaining between them. The source material was whole blood, sampled at baseline. This rearrangement joins TRBV3-1 to TRBJ2-2; D gene ambiguous. This receptor was obtained from an adult who was a healthcare worker with PCR-confirmed SARS-CoV-2 infection or an uninfected control (not recorded which). CDR3 bases: TGTGCCAGCAGCCAAGGGGTTCTAGCCGGGGAGCTGTTTTTT. This codes for CASSQGVLAGELFF.